This passage covers 9 T cell receptor beta chains from one sample sequenced in a study of T cells in Graves' hyperthyroidism and ophthalmopathy. Authors of the study amplified TCR beta CDR3 regions from RNA transcripts. The HTBI primer set was used in a first-round RT-PCR of the TCR CDR3. TCRdb passed the multiplex PCR reads through MiXCR, listing each CDR3 protein once. The sample consists of 300,000 to 400,000 distinct CDR3 sequences, roughly 20% of them appearing once. Sample: blood. The receptors shown here come from a man between 18 and 29 years old with Graves' ophthalmopathy.

The chain links TRBV9 to TRBJ2-1, with D hard to call. Germline values: CDR1 SGDLS, CDR2 YYNGEE. The CDR3 length is 14 residues. V lost 4 bases to trimming and J lost 10 bases, with 18 bases between them. The CDR3 DNA reads TGTGCCAGCAGCCCGCCCGCCGTGGGTTTCGAGCAGTTCTTC. Translated: CASSPPAVGFEQFF.

The table lists this clonotype with a few counts. This chain joins TRBV20-1 and TRBJ2-7; TRBD1 might be the D (5 bases). CDR1 and CDR2 (germline): DFQATT, SNEGSKA (reference sequence). V lost 6 bases and J 3 bases, leaving 12 bases between the germline ends. The CDR3 consists of 12 residues. CDR3 in DNA: TGCAGTGCCAGCCCCAGGGTCTACGAGCAGTACTTC. Translated: CSASPRVYEQYF.

Many counts were recorded for this clonotype. The rearrangement links TRBV20-1 to TRBJ2-1; D not resolved. CDR3 length: 12 residues. V shed 3 bases and J shed 7 bases, with 10 bases lying between them. Germline V gene data show CDR1 as DFQATT and CDR2 as SNEGSKA (reference sequence). The CDR3 sequence: CSASLQRNEQFF. The CDR3 DNA reads TGCAGTGCTAGCCTGCAGAGGAATGAGCAGTTCTTC.

The chain joins TRBV10-2 to TRBJ2-1; TRBD2 aligns across 11 bases. CDR3 length equals 15 residues. Germline-derived CDR1 and CDR2 are WSHSY and SAAADI. V lost 5 bases to trimming and J lost 7 bases; unmatched junction nucleotides: 7. CDR3 sequence: CASSLTSGARNEQFF. The CDR3, as DNA: TGCGCCAGCAGTTTGACTAGCGGGGCGAGGAATGAGCAGTTCTTC.

This clonotype was detected many times. The V gene is TRBV3-1, the J gene TRBJ2-7; no clear D gene. This CDR3 has 15 residues. Germline lookup yields CDR1 LGHDT and CDR2 YNNKEL (reference sequence). Trimming pared 0 bases from V and 3 bases from J, leaving 12 bases between. CDR3 loop: CASSQDSAQIYEQYF. The CDR3 DNA reads TGTGCCAGCAGCCAAGACTCGGCTCAGATCTACGAGCAGTACTTC.

This clonotype was seen at least ten times. J is TRBJ1-2 and V is TRBV2; TRBD1 matches at 9 bases. This CDR3 spans 14 amino acids. Germline trimming cut 5 bases from V and 2 bases from J; bases unmatched to any gene: 3. The germline gives CDR1 SNHLY, CDR2 FYNNEI. CDR3: CASSWDRENYGYTF. The CDR3 DNA follows: TGTGCCAGCAGTTGGGACAGGGAGAACTATGGCTACACCTTC. The full variable domain, its missing parts supplied by reference TRBV2 and TRBJ1-2, is EPEVTQTPSHQVTQMGQEVILRCVPISNHLYFYWYRQILGQKVEFLVSFYNNEISEKSEIFDDQFSVERPDGSNFTLKIRSTKLEDSAMYFCASSWDRENYGYTFGSGTRLTVV.

This chain's CDR3 is CAGGRGGGGYNEQFF. DNA for the CDR3: TGTGCCGGCGGGAGGGGGGGGGGGGGCTACAATGAGCAGTTCTTC. The chain uses TRBV11-2 and TRBJ2-1; 9 bases line up with TRBD2. The CDR3 covers 15 residues. The V and J ends lost 11 bases and 3 bases, in that order; junction bases with no gene match: 11. Germline-derived CDR1 and CDR2 are SGHAT and FQNNGV. Full variable domain (missing parts from reference TRBV11-2 and TRBJ2-1): EAGVAQSPRYKIIEKRQSVAFWCNPISGHATLYWYQQILGQGPKLLIQFQNNGVVDDSQLPKDRFSAERLKGVDSTLKIQPAKLEDSAVYLCAGGRGGGGYNEQFFGPGTRLTVL.

The chain employs TRBV28 and TRBJ1-4; TRBD1 is a possible D gene (6 bases). Per germline, CDR1 MDHEN and CDR2 SYDVKM. With 8 bases removed from V and 8 bases from J, the gap between germline ends came to 15 bases. This CDR3 is 13 amino acids long. The DNA for the CDR3 is TGTGCCAGCCGGACACAGGGATGGGAAAAACTGTTTTTT. The encoded protein is CASRTQGWEKLFF.

This clonotype was observed once. The CDR3 ends on some other residue instead of the conserved phenylalanine or tryptophan, so this is likely a read error. The chain carries TRBV7-3 and TRBJ2-1; D might be TRBD2 (5 bases). Germline V gives CDR1 SGHTA, CDR2 FQGTGA. This CDR3 contains 15 residues. Deletions cut 2 bases from V and 0 bases from J, with 8 bases between. CDR3 loop: CASSLVGSSYNEQFL. CDR3 bases: TGTGCCAGCAGCTTAGTTGGGAGCTCCTACAATGAGCAGTTCCTC.